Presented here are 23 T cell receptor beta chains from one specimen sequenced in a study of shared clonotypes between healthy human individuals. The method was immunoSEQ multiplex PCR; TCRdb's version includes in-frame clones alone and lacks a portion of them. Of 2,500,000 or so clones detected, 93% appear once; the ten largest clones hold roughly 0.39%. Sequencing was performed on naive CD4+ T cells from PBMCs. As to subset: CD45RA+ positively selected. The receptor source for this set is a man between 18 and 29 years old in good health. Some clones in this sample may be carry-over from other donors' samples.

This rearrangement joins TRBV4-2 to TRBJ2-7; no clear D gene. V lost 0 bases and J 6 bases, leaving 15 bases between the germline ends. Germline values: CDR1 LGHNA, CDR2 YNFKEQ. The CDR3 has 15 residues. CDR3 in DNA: TGTGCCAGCAGCCAAGATCAGTACTTCGTCTCCGAGCAGTACTTC. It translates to CASSQDQYFVSEQYF.

CDR3 in amino acids: CASAMTSGSPSQFF. CDR3 bases: TGTGCCAGCGCAATGACTAGCGGGAGCCCTTCGCAGTTCTTC. This rearrangement joins TRBV2 to TRBJ2-1, with 12 positions matching TRBD2. In germline, CDR1 is SNHLY, CDR2 FYNNEI. Germline trimming cut 8 bases from V and 12 bases from J; bases unmatched to any gene: 11. The CDR3 extends over 14 amino acids.

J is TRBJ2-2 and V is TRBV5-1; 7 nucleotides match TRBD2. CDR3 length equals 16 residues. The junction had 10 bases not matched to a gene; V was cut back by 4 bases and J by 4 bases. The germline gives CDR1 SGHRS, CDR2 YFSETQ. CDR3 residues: CASSPSRGVSTGELFF. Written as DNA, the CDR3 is TGCGCCAGCAGCCCCTCTCGGGGGGTATCCACCGGGGAGCTGTTTTTT.

The CDR3 DNA reads as TGTGCCAGCAGTTTATTCGGGACGGAGGGTTGGAGCAATCAGCCCCAGCATTTT. It translates to CASSLFGTEGWSNQPQHF. The chain links TRBV27 to TRBJ1-5, with D possibly being TRBD1 (5 bases). The CDR3 length is 18 residues. Looked up from germline, CDR1 is MNHEY and CDR2 is SMNVEV (reference sequence). V was shortened by 1 base and J by 1 base, with 17 bases between the two germline ends.

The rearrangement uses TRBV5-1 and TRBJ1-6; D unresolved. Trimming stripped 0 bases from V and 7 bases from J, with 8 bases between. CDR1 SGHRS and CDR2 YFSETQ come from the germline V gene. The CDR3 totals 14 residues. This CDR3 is CASSLGHKNSPLHF. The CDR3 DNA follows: TGCGCCAGCAGCTTGGGGCATAAAAATTCACCCCTCCACTTT.

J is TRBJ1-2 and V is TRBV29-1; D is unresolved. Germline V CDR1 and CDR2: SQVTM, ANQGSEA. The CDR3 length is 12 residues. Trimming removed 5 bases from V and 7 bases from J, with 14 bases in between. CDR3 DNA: TGCAGCGTTCTAGATTGGGCGCCTGGCTACACCTTC. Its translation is CSVLDWAPGYTF.

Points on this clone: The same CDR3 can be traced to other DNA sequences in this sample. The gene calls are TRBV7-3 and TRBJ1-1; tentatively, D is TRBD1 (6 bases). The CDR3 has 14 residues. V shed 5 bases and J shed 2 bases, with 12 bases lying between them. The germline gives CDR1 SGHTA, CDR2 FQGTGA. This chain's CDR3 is CASSPGASNTEAFF. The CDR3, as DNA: TGTGCCAGCAGCCCGGGGGCATCAAACACTGAAGCTTTCTTT.

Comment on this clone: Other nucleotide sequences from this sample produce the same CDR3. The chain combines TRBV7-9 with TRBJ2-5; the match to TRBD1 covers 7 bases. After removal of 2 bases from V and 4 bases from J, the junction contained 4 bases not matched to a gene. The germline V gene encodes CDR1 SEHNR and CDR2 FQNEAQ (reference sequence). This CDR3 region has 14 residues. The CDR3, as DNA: TGTGCCAGCAGCTTAACAGGGGCGGGAGAGACCCAGTACTTC. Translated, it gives CASSLTGAGETQYF.

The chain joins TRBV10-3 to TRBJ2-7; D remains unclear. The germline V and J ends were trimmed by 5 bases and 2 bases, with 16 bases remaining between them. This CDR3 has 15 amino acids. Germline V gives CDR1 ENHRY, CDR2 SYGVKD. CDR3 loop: CAISKGPVPTYEQYF. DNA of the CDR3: TGTGCCATCAGTAAAGGGCCCGTTCCGACCTACGAGCAGTACTTC.

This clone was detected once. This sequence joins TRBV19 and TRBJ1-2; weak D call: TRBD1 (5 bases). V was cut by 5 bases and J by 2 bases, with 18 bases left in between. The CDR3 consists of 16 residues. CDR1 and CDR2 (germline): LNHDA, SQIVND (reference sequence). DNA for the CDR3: TGTGCCAGTAGTCCACACCCCAATCGGGACAACTATGGCTACACCTTC. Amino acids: CASSPHPNRDNYGYTF.

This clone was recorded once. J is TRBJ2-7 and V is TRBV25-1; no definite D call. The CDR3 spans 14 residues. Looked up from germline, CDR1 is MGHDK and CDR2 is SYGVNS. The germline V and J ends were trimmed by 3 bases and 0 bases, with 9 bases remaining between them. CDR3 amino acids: CASSEPHHSYEQYF. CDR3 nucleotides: TGTGCCAGCAGTGAGCCCCACCACTCCTACGAGCAGTACTTC.

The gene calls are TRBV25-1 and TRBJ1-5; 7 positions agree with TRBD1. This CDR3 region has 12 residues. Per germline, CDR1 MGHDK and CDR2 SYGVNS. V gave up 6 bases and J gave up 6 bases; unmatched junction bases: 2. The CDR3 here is CASRAGGQPQHF. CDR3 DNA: TGTGCCAGCAGGGCAGGGGGTCAGCCCCAGCATTTT.

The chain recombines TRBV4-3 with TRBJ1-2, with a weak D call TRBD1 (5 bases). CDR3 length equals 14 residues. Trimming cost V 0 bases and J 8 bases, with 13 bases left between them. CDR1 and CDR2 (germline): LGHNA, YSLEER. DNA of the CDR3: TGCGCCAGCAGCCAAGATGGGGCAGCCGGGGGCTACACCTTC. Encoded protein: CASSQDGAAGGYTF.

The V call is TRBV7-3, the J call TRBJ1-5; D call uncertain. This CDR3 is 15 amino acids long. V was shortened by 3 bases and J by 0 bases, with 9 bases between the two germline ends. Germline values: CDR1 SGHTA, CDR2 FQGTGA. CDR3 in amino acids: CASSFLGVSNQPQHF. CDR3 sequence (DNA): TGTGCCAGCAGCTTCTTGGGAGTTAGCAATCAGCCCCAGCATTTT.

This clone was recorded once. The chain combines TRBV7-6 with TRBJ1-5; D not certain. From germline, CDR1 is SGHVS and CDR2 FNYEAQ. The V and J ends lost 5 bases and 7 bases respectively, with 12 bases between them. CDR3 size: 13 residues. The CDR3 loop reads CASSQGSWQPQHF. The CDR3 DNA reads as TGTGCCAGCAGCCAAGGATCGTGGCAGCCCCAGCATTTT.

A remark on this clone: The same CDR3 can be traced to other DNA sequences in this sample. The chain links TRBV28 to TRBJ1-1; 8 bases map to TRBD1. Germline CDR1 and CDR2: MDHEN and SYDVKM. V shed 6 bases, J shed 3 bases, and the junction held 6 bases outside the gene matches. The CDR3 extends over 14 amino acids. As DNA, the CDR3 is TGTGCCAGCAGAAACGGACAGGGAGACACTGAAGCTTTCTTT. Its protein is CASRNGQGDTEAFF.

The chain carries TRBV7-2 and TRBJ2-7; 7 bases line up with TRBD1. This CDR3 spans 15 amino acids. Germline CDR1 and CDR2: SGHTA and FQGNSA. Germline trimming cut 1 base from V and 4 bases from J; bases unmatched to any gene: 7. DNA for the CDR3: TGTGCCAGCAGCTTAGTCGGGGACAGAAATTACGAGCAGTACTTC. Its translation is CASSLVGDRNYEQYF.

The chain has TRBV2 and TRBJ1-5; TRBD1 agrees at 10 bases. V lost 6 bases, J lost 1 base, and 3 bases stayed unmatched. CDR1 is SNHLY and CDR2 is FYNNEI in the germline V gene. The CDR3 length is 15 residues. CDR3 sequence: CASSWTGGSNQPQHF. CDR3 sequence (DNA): TGTGCCAGCAGCTGGACAGGGGGGAGCAATCAGCCCCAGCATTTT. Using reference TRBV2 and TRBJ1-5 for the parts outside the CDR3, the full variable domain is EPEVTQTPSHQVTQMGQEVILRCVPISNHLYFYWYRQILGQKVEFLVSFYNNEISEKSEIFDDQFSVERPDGSNFTLKIRSTKLEDSAMYFCASSWTGGSNQPQHFGDGTRLSIL.

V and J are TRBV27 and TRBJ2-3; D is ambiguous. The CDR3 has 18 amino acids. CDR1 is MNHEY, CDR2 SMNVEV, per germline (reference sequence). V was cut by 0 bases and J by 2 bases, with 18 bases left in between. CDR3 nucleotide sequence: TGTGCCAGCAGTTTATCGGTTTTCGGGCAGATCTCCACAGATACGCAGTATTTT. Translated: CASSLSVFGQISTDTQYF.

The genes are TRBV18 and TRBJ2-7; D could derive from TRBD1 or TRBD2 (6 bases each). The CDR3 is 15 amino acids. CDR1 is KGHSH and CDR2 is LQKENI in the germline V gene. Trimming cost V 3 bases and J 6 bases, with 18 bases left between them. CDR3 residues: CASSPPPAGQGEQYF. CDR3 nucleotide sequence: TGTGCCAGCTCACCCCCTCCCGCGGGACAAGGCGAGCAGTACTTC.

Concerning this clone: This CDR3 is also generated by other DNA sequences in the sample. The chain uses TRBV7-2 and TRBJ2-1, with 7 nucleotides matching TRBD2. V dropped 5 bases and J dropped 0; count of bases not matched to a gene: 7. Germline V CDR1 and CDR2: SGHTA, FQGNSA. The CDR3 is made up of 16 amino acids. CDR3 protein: CASSPSSGASYNEQFF. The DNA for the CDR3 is TGTGCCAGCAGCCCCTCGAGCGGGGCCTCCTACAATGAGCAGTTCTTC.

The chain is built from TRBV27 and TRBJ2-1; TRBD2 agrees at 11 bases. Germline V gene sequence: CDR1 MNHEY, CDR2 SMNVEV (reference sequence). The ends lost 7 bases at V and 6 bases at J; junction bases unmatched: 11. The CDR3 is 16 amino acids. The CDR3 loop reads CASKSLGTSGSNEQFF. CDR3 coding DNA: TGTGCCAGCAAATCTCTCGGGACTAGCGGCTCCAATGAGCAGTTCTTC.

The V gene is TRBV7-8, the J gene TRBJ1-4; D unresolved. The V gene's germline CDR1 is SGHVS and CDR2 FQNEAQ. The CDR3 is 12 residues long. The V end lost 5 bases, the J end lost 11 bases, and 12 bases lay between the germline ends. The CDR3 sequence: CASSPPHGKLFF. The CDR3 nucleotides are TGTGCCAGCAGCCCCCCTCACGGGAAACTGTTTTTT.